Here is one T cell receptor beta chain with its context. Its specificity is not known. A junction boundary mismatches the germline segment, possibly from a read error. Germline V gene lookup returns CDR1 SGHDN and CDR2 FVKESK. The CDR3 is 18 amino acids. The sample originates from a study of tumor and adjacent non-tumor tissue in lung cancer. Study at large: There were 11 to 13 adenocarcinoma, a couple of squamous cell carcinoma and 1 small cell lung cancer cases. Study-wide points: Patients with more diverse tumor TCRs had worse survival.

This sample's RNA came from whole unsorted tissue. TCRbeta libraries were built with three rounds of nested PCR, modified from ARM-PCR. TCRdb independently ran MiXCR on the multiplex PCR reads; one entry per CDR3 protein. The table lists approximately 110,000 distinct CDR3 sequences, roughly 73% of them singletons, with around a third in the top ten. The source material was lung tumor tissue. The chain joins TRBV14 to TRBJ2-3; 13 bases match TRBD2. The TCR was taken from a woman aged 55-75 years with non-small cell lung cancer. The CDR3 protein is CASSRPPGLAGRIDTQYF. The DNA of the CDR3 is TGTGCCAGCAGTCGACCCCCGGGACTAGCGGGGAGGATAGATACACAGTATTTT. Full variable domain (rest looked up from reference TRBV14 and TRBJ2-3): EAGVTQFPSHSVIEKGQTVTLRCDPISGHDNLYWYRRVMGKEIKFLLHFVKESKQDESGMPNNRFLAERTGGTYSTLKVQPAELEDSGVYFCASSRPPGLAGRIDTQYFGPGTRLTVL.